The rows below give T cell receptor beta chains drawn from one sample of a study of cytomegalovirus exposure and HLA in healthy donors. Profiling relied on immunoSEQ multiplex PCR, and the TCRdb table lists in-frame clones only, not all of them. The repertoire consists of under 150,000 clones, with around 82% occurring once and the leading ten covering about 5%. The sequencing sample was made of PBMCs. These receptors came from a woman aged 30 to 39 in good health and CMV-seropositive. Each CDR3 is given with its conserved first and last residue. D genes are given only for firm matches. Only part of the rows carry a size: once, few, many, or a class if the clone is expanded.

V	D	J	size	CDR3	DNA
TRBV10-3	TRBD1	TRBJ1-1	.	CAISEGTGAFF	TGTGCCATCAGTGAGGGGACAGGGGCTTTCTTT
TRBV7-3	.	TRBJ2-5	.	CASSLSPGNVATQYF	TGTGCCAGCAGCTTAAGTCCAGGAAACGTGGCGACCCAGTACTTC
TRBV28	TRBD2	TRBJ2-7	few	CASSLPDRASGDF	TGTGCCAGCAGTTTACCGGATCGGGCTAGCGGGGACTTC
TRBV12-2	.	TRBJ1-5	.	CASRSTRDSRGNQPQHF	TGTGCAAGTCGCTCAACTCGGGACTCCAGGGGCAATCAGCCCCAGCATTTT
TRBV7-6	TRBD1	TRBJ1-3	.	CASGDFDRDRGSGNTIYF	TGTGCCAGCGGGGATTTTGACAGGGACAGAGGCTCTGGAAACACCATATATTTT
TRBV25-1	.	TRBJ2-7	.	CASSLTGSYEQYF	TGTGCCAGCAGTTTAACAGGAAGCTACGAGCAGTACTTC
TRBV19	TRBD1	TRBJ2-5	.	CASSILGQEETQYF	TGTGCCAGTAGTATCTTGGGACAGGAAGAGACCCAGTACTTC
TRBV19	.	TRBJ1-2	once	CASSIIGVNYGYTF	TGTGCCAGTAGTATAATCGGTGTAAACTATGGCTACACCTTC
TRBV9	.	TRBJ2-7	few	CASSVAGSPYEQYF	TGTGCCAGCAGCGTAGCCGGTAGCCCCTACGAGCAGTACTTC
TRBV6-1	TRBD1	TRBJ1-3	.	CASSVEGAFAGNTIYF	TGTGCCAGCAGTGTTGAGGGGGCGTTCGCTGGAAACACCATATATTTT
TRBV5-4	.	TRBJ1-1	.	CASRQRTENKAFF	TGTGCCAGCAGACAAAGGACTGAGAATAAAGCTTTCTTT
TRBV30	TRBD2	TRBJ2-5	.	CAWETSGSGHVYF	TGTGCCTGGGAAACTAGCGGGAGTGGGCATGTGTACTTC
TRBV18	.	TRBJ1-2	few	CASSPTGLALGGYTF	TGTGCCAGCTCACCAACAGGATTAGCACTGGGTGGCTACACCTTC
TRBV25-1	TRBD1	TRBJ2-2	.	CASSKGASYTGELFF	TGTGCCAGCAGTAAGGGGGCTAGCTACACCGGGGAGCTGTTTTTT
TRBV6-5	TRBD1	TRBJ1-2	.	CASSRDSYGYTF	TGTGCCAGCAGTCGGGACAGCTATGGCTACACCTTC
TRBV30	TRBD1	TRBJ1-3	.	CAWSFGTGTGNTIYF	TGTGCCTGGAGTTTTGGGACAGGAACTGGAAACACCATATATTTT
TRBV9	TRBD1	TRBJ1-1	.	CASSRLGGGTEAFF	TGTGCCAGCAGCCGATTAGGGGGCGGCACTGAAGCTTTCTTT
TRBV6-1	TRBD1	TRBJ1-6	few	CASSELRKINRGRVSPLHF	TGTGCCAGCAGTGAACTCAGAAAGATAAACAGGGGACGGGTTTCACCCCTCCACTTT
TRBV10-3	TRBD2	TRBJ2-7	.	CAIRNSGSSYEQYF	TGTGCCATCAGGAACAGCGGGAGCAGCTACGAGCAGTACTTC
TRBV19	TRBD1	TRBJ2-3	.	CARMRTGGTDTQYF	TGTGCCAGGATGCGGACAGGGGGGACAGATACGCAGTATTTT
TRBV7-7	.	TRBJ2-1	.	CASSSTLGEQFF	TGTGCTAGCAGCTCAACTCTTGGTGAGCAGTTCTTC
TRBV6-1	.	TRBJ1-6	.	CASSEAPRISPLHF	TGTGCCAGCAGTGAAGCCCCCAGGATTTCACCCCTCCACTTT
TRBV7-9	.	TRBJ2-5	.	CASSPESSLETQYF	TGTGCCAGCAGCCCTGAGAGTAGCTTAGAGACCCAGTACTTC
TRBV20-1	.	TRBJ1-2	once	CSAQGHNGYTF	TGCAGTGCTCAGGGGCATAATGGCTACACCTTC
TRBV7-6	TRBD2	TRBJ2-5	few	CASSFLAGEETQYF	TGTGCCAGCAGCTTCCTAGCGGGGGAGGAGACCCAGTACTTC
TRBV27	TRBD1	TRBJ1-6	few	CASSFDRGQSYNSPLHF	TGTGCCAGCAGTTTTGACAGGGGGCAGTCCTATAATTCACCCCTCCACTTT
TRBV30	.	TRBJ1-4	.	CAWSGGGNEKLFF	TGTGCCTGGAGCGGGGGGGGCAATGAAAAACTGTTTTTT
TRBV13	.	TRBJ2-2	.	CASQTGFDTGELFF	TGTGCCAGCCAAACAGGGTTTGACACCGGGGAGCTGTTTTTT
TRBV5-1	TRBD1	TRBJ2-2	.	CASSWGQGEAGELFF	TGCGCCAGCAGCTGGGGACAGGGAGAGGCCGGGGAGCTGTTTTTT
TRBV27	.	TRBJ2-5	.	CASSFRGAPETQYF	TGTGCCAGCAGTTTCCGGGGAGCCCCAGAGACCCAGTACTTC
TRBV5-6	TRBD1	TRBJ2-3	.	CASGFLRTGLSDTQYF	TGTGCCAGCGGTTTTTTAAGGACAGGGTTATCAGATACGCAGTATTTT
TRBV2	.	TRBJ2-3	.	CASSSFTNTQYF	TGTGCCAGCAGTTCATTCACAAATACGCAGTATTTT
TRBV2	.	TRBJ1-5	.	CASRRDLPKSQHF	TGTGCCAGCAGAAGGGACTTACCAAAGTCCCAGCATTTT
TRBV15	.	TRBJ2-7	.	CATSRVGGPYEQYF	TGTGCCACCAGCAGAGTCGGCGGCCCCTACGAGCAGTACTTC
TRBV6-1	TRBD2	TRBJ2-3	few	CASSAMASGGTDTQYF	TGTGCCAGCAGTGCCATGGCTAGCGGGGGCACAGATACGCAGTATTTT
TRBV29-1	.	TRBJ1-3	.	CSAAWSGGNTIYF	TGCAGCGCCGCCTGGTCAGGAGGAAACACCATATATTTT